These T cell receptor beta chains were read from a single sample in a study of CD8 T cells in ankylosing spondylitis. A single record per CDR3 protein comes from TCRdb applying MiXCR to the 5' RACE reads. The sample includes some 200,000 distinct CDR3 sequences, over 15% of them seen just once. Sequences were obtained from blood, either unsorted or a sorted T cell fraction (not recorded which). These receptor sequences come from a male donor between 10 and 30 years old with ankylosing spondylitis or in good health (not recorded which). The CDR3 runs from the conserved cysteine through the conserved F or W. A D gene is named only where the DNA matches it firmly. Some rows mark clone size as missing; the rest say once, few, many or name a class of expanded clone.

J	size	D	V	CDR3	DNA
TRBJ1-5	few	-	TRBV6-1	CASSVVGQAPQHF	TGTGCCAGCAGTGTAGTAGGTCAAGCGCCCCAGCATTTT
TRBJ2-1	medium-sized	TRBD2	TRBV12-5	CASGLPGTSGTNNEQFF	TGTGCTAGTGGTTTGCCGGGGACTAGCGGGACTAACAATGAGCAGTTCTTC
TRBJ2-1	-	TRBD2	TRBV29-1	CSVPGTSGRAVDEQFF	TGCAGCGTCCCCGGGACTAGCGGGAGGGCCGTCGATGAGCAGTTCTTC
TRBJ2-3	once	-	TRBV27	CASNWGRNTDTQYF	TGTGCCAGCAACTGGGGGCGGAACACAGATACGCAGTATTTT
TRBJ1-1	-	-	TRBV2	CASSPESRGTEAFF	TGTGCCAGCAGCCCCGAGTCCCGGGGCACTGAAGCTTTCTTT
TRBJ2-7	-	-	TRBV20-1	CSAREAGEQYF	TGCAGTGCTCGAGAGGCGGGGGAGCAGTACTTC
TRBJ1-1	many	-	TRBV27	CASSFRVPRQPMNTEAFF	TGTGCCAGCAGTTTTAGGGTACCCCGCCAACCCATGAACACTGAAGCTTTCTTT
TRBJ2-2	many	TRBD2	TRBV5-6	CASSLPSGSPTGELFF	TGTGCCAGCAGCTTGCCTAGCGGGAGTCCTACCGGGGAGCTGTTTTTT
TRBJ2-2	many	TRBD2	TRBV6-6	CASLPLAANTGELFF	TGTGCCAGCCTCCCGCTAGCGGCTAACACCGGGGAGCTGTTTTTT
TRBJ2-1	many	-	TRBV20-1	CSARSNGNEQFF	TGCAGTGCTAGATCAAATGGGAATGAGCAGTTCTTC
TRBJ2-7	many	-	TRBV6-2/TRBV6-3	CASSYSNFSRSYEQYF	TGTGCCAGCAGTTACTCGAATTTTTCCCGCTCCTACGAGCAGTACTTC
TRBJ2-1	many	-	TRBV27	CASSLLLPQGLGEQFF	TGTGCCAGCAGTTTACTGTTGCCGCAGGGCTTAGGTGAGCAGTTCTTC
TRBJ2-1	many	TRBD1	TRBV29-1	CSVIKGQGVLNEQFF	TGCAGCGTCATCAAAGGACAGGGGGTCCTTAATGAGCAGTTCTTC
TRBJ2-2	many	TRBD1	TRBV3-1	CASSQVQGAGELFF	TGTGCCAGCAGCCAAGTCCAGGGGGCCGGGGAGCTGTTTTTT
TRBJ2-2	many	-	TRBV4-2	CASSQDGSPGELFF	TGTGCCAGCAGCCAAGATGGGTCCCCCGGGGAGCTGTTTTTT
TRBJ2-2	-	-	TRBV3-2	CAAQGGTNTGELFF	TGTGCCGCCCAGGGAGGAACGAACACCGGGGAGCTGTTTTTT
TRBJ2-1	-	-	TRBV11-2	CASSPGVTNEQFF	TGTGCCAGCAGCCCGGGGGTAACTAATGAGCAGTTCTTC
TRBJ2-3	many	-	TRBV12-3/TRBV12-4	CASRPSTDTQYF	TGTGCCAGCAGACCAAGCACGGATACGCAGTATTTT
TRBJ2-1	many	TRBD2	TRBV12-3/TRBV12-4	CASSLAGLLYNEQFF	TGTGCCAGCAGTCTAGCGGGGCTCCTCTACAATGAGCAGTTCTTC
TRBJ2-7	many	-	TRBV12-3/TRBV12-4	CASRGVRGEQYF	TGTGCCAGCCGGGGGGTCAGGGGGGAGCAGTACTTC
TRBJ2-5	-	TRBD2	TRBV25-1	CASSVGSGRGTQYF	TGTGCCAGCAGTGTCGGGAGCGGGAGGGGCACCCAGTACTTC
TRBJ2-4	many	TRBD1	TRBV4-2	CASSGGQGRAKNIQYF	TGTGCCAGCAGCGGGGGACAGGGGCGAGCCAAAAACATTCAGTACTTC
TRBJ2-2	many	-	TRBV6-1	CASSEGHSGGELFF	TGTGCCAGCAGTGAGGGACATTCTGGCGGGGAGCTGTTTTTT
TRBJ1-5	many	-	TRBV30	CAWSVREGQPQHF	TGTGCCTGGAGTGTACGAGAGGGGCAGCCCCAGCATTTT